The TCR beta chain under discussion was sequenced for a study of T cells in Graves' hyperthyroidism and ophthalmopathy. Regions amplified from RNA transcripts were the TCR beta CDR3 regions. RT-PCR in the first round (using the HTBI primer set) targeted the TCR CDR3. TCRdb called the multiplex PCR reads again in MiXCR, with one record for every CDR3 protein. The table lists a few hundred thousand distinct CDR3 sequences, more than 12% of them singletons. The TCR comes from a woman in her 30s with Graves' hyperthyroidism. Sequenced sample: blood.

The CDR3 loop is CSARDGKSEAFF. CDR3 bases: TGCAGTGCTAGAGATGGCAAGTCTGAAGCTTTCTTT. This sequence joins TRBV20-1 and TRBJ1-1; D is undetermined. In germline, CDR1 is DFQATT, CDR2 SNEGSKA (reference sequence). This CDR3 comprises 12 residues. The ends were cut back, 0 bases at V and 6 bases at J, with 8 bases in the middle.